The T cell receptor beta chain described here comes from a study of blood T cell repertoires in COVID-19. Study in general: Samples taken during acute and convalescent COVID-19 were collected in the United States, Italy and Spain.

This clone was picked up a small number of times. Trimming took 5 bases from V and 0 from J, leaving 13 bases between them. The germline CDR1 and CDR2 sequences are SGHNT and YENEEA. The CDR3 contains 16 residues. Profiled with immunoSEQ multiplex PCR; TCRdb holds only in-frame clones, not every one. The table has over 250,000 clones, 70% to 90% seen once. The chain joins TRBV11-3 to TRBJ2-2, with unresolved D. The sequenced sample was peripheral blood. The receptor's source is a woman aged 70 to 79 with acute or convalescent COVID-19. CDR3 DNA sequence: TGTGCCAGCAGCCCCCGCGGCACTACGAACACCGGGGAGCTGTTTTTT. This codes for CASSPRGTTNTGELFF.